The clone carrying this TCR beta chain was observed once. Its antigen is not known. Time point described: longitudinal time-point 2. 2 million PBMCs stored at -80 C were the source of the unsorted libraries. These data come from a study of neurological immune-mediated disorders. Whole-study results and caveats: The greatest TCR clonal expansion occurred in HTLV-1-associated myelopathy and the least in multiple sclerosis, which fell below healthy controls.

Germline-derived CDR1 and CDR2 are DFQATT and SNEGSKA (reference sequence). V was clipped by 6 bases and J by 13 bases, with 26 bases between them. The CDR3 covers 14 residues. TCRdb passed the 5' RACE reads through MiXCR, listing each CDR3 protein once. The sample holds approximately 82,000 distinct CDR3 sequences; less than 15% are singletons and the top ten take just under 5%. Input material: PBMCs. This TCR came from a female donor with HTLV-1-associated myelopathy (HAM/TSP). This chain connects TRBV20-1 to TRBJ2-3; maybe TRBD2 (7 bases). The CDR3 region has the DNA TGCAGTGCAGACCGGACTATCGGGGGGCTCGCGAAGTATTTT. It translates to CSADRTIGGLAKYF.